The 22 T cell receptor beta chains below all came from one sample that was sequenced in a study of prognosis after radiotherapy for stage I lung cancer. The authors amplified TCR beta CDR3 from genomic DNA using two-round multiplex PCR. Specific primers for each TRBV and TRBJ gene were what first-round PCR used. TCRdb reanalysed the multiplex PCR reads using MiXCR and keeps one entry per CDR3 protein. The sample records some 60,000 distinct CDR3 sequences, around a quarter being singletons. The material was PBMCs, obtained before or after stereotactic body radiation therapy (not recorded which). Receptors were obtained from a donor over 45 with non-small cell lung cancer.

This rearrangement joins TRBV11-3 to TRBJ2-5; 8 bases agree with TRBD2. Germline CDR1 and CDR2: SGHNT and YENEEA. This CDR3 has 17 residues. Unmatched junction bases numbered 10, after V lost 1 base and J lost 3 bases. The chain's CDR3 is CASSLATGTSKKETQYF. The CDR3 DNA reads as TGTGCCAGCAGCTTAGCTACAGGGACTAGTAAGAAAGAGACCCAGTACTTC.

In this sample, this clonotype turned up many times. The V and J genes are TRBV20-1 and TRBJ1-2; D might be TRBD1 (5 bases). CDR1 and CDR2 from the germline V gene are DFQATT and SNEGSKA (reference sequence). V lost 3 bases to trimming and J lost 1 base, with 15 bases between them. CDR3 length: 15 residues. CDR3 nucleotides: TGCAGTGCTAGTCCCAGGGCCCCTAGTAACTATGGCTACACCTTC. It yields the protein CSASPRAPSNYGYTF.

This clonotype came up a few times. At one end, the junction sequence differs from germline, possibly due to a read error. V usage is TRBV7-9 and J usage is TRBJ1-4; possibly TRBD1 for D (5 bases). Germline lookup yields CDR1 SEHNR and CDR2 FQNEAQ (reference sequence). The CDR3 sequence is 14 residues long. The CDR3 DNA reads TGTGCCAGCAGCTCGTCCGGGACGCATGAAAAACTGCTTTTT. Translating gives CASSSSGTHEKLLF.

This clonotype showed up many times. The rearrangement links TRBV10-3 to TRBJ2-1; D may be TRBD1 (5 bases). Germline V gene sequence: CDR1 ENHRY, CDR2 SYGVKD. V gave up 8 bases and J gave up 5 bases, with 10 bases separating them. This CDR3 has 12 residues. The CDR3 loop reads CAIAGHHNEQFF. The CDR3 DNA sequence: TGTGCCATCGCAGGGCATCACAATGAGCAGTTCTTC.

This chain uses TRBV18 with TRBJ2-3; 11 bases line up with TRBD2. The CDR3 sequence is 16 residues long. Germline CDR1 KGHSH, CDR2 LQKENI. The junction had 3 bases not matched to a gene; V was cut back by 2 bases and J by 2 bases. The CDR3 spells CASSPGTSGTTDTQYF. CDR3 bases: TGTGCCAGCTCACCAGGGACTAGCGGTACCACAGATACGCAGTATTTT.

This clonotype was seen only a few times. V is TRBV18 and J is TRBJ1-1; no clear D. Germline V lookup: CDR1 KGHSH, CDR2 LQKENI. This CDR3 comprises 13 residues. Trimming took 2 bases from V and 1 from J, leaving 5 bases between them. The CDR3 nucleotides read TGTGCCAGCTCACCAGCGGGGAACACTGAAGCTTTCTTT. It specifies CASSPAGNTEAFF.

This clonotype qualifies as medium-sized. The rearrangement uses TRBV6-1 and TRBJ2-7, with D tentatively TRBD1 (5 bases). V was pared by 6 bases and J by 3 bases, with 18 bases between. CDR1 is MNHNS, CDR2 SASEGT, per germline. The CDR3 contains 15 residues. The CDR3: CASSGFGAGNYEQYF. DNA for the CDR3: TGTGCCAGCAGCGGTTTTGGGGCAGGGAACTACGAGCAGTACTTC.

Ten or more counts support this clonotype. V and J are TRBV3-1 and TRBJ1-5; D might be TRBD1 (6 bases). CDR3 length equals 14 residues. The germline V gene has CDR1 LGHDT and CDR2 YNNKEL (reference sequence). V dropped 3 bases and J dropped 3 bases, with 9 bases sitting between them. The DNA for the CDR3 is TGTGCCAGCAGCCATAGGGACATCAATCAGCCCCAGCATTTT. It is translated as CASSHRDINQPQHF.

Details on this clonotype: One base away lies a much larger clone, so this may be a sequencing read error. The chain recombines TRBV5-1 with TRBJ2-5; D is undetermined. Germline V CDR1 and CDR2: SGHRS, YFSETQ. Trimming took 0 bases from V and 5 from J, leaving 8 bases between them. The CDR3 totals 13 residues. In DNA, the CDR3 is TGCGCCAGCAGCTTGGTGGGCCTGGAGACCCAGTACTTC. Translated, it gives CASSLVGLETQYF.

This clonotype was seen only a few times. Just one base apart from a much larger clone, this may be a read error. V and J are TRBV11-2 and TRBJ2-7; D perhaps matches TRBD2 (6 bases). The CDR3 contains 15 residues. The germline V gene has CDR1 SGHAT and CDR2 FQNNGV. V was clipped by 1 base and J by 0 bases, with 10 bases between them. This CDR3 is CASSLADGSSYEQYF. The CDR3 DNA is TGTGCCAGCAGCTTAGCGGACGGGAGCTCCTACGAGCAGTACTTC.

Comment on this clonotype: This sequence may be a read error, since a much larger clone differs from it by one base. The chain combines TRBV7-2 with TRBJ2-7, with D hard to call. With 0 bases removed from V and 0 bases from J, the gap between germline ends came to 6 bases. Germline CDR1 and CDR2: SGHTA and FQGNSA. This CDR3 has 14 residues. CDR3 sequence: CASSLADGSYEQYF. The CDR3 nucleotides read TGTGCCAGCAGCTTAGCGGACGGCTCCTACGAGCAGTACTTC. Based on the CDR3 plus reference TRBV7-2 and TRBJ2-7, the full variable domain is GAGVSQSPSNKVTEKGKDVELRCDPISGHTALYWYRQSLGQGLEFLIYFQGNSAPDKSGLPSDRFSAERTGGSVSTLTIQRTQQEDSAVYLCASSLADGSYEQYFGPGTRLTVT.

This clonotype was observed many times. This chain uses TRBV20-1 with TRBJ2-2; TRBD2 might be the D (6 bases). V was cut by 1 base and J by 0 bases, with 9 bases left in between. Germline CDR1 DFQATT, CDR2 SNEGSKA (reference sequence). The CDR3 has 15 residues. CDR3 sequence (DNA): TGCAGTGCTAGAGTTGGGACTTCGAACACCGGGGAGCTGTTTTTT. Protein: CSARVGTSNTGELFF.

Worth noting for this clonotype: This probably arose from a read error, given a far larger clone one base away. V and J are TRBV6-9 and TRBJ1-6; D not resolved. V lost 5 bases, J lost 14 bases, and 19 bases lay in between. Germline V gene data show CDR1 as MNHGY and CDR2 as SVAAGI. The CDR3 has 14 amino acids. The CDR3 region has the DNA TGTGCCAGCAGTGGTGGGAACGGTCTTAGGACCCTCCACTTT. Translating gives CASSGGNGLRTLHF.

This clonotype occurred a few times. This could be a read error, since a much larger clone is one nucleotide away. The chain is built from TRBV7-8 and TRBJ2-1, with 7 positions matching TRBD2. Germline lookup yields CDR1 SGHVS and CDR2 FQNEAQ. J was trimmed by 12 bases and V by 3 bases; bases with no gene match: 11. The CDR3 spans 14 residues. The CDR3 protein is CASSFRLGGYGQFF. CDR3 bases: TGTGCCAGCAGCTTCCGATTGGGGGGGTATGGGCAGTTCTTC.

This clonotype has a count of ten or more. The rearrangement uses TRBV20-1 and TRBJ2-5; no firm D call. Germline CDR1 and CDR2: DFQATT and SNEGSKA (reference sequence). This CDR3 is built from 14 residues. Trimming left V 6 bases short and J 5 bases short, with 19 bases between. The chain's CDR3 is CSAPGPGFGETQYF. The CDR3 bases are TGCAGTGCCCCGGGCCCCGGGTTCGGGGAGACCCAGTACTTC.

This clonotype was seen ten or more times. The chain combines TRBV2 with TRBJ2-7; the D is unclear. Germline V gene data show CDR1 as SNHLY and CDR2 as FYNNEI. The CDR3 is 12 amino acids. Trimming stripped 6 bases from V and 1 base from J, with 7 bases between. The CDR3 spells CASRNASYEQYF. The CDR3 DNA reads as TGTGCCAGCAGGAACGCTTCCTACGAGCAGTACTTC. The variable domain in full, with the rest retrieved from reference TRBV2 and TRBJ2-7, is EPEVTQTPSHQVTQMGQEVILRCVPISNHLYFYWYRQILGQKVEFLVSFYNNEISEKSEIFDDQFSVERPDGSNFTLKIRSTKLEDSAMYFCASRNASYEQYFGPGTRLTVT.

This chain uses TRBV5-4 with TRBJ2-5, with 8 bases identical to TRBD1. The CDR3 contains 14 residues. V trimming: 4 bases; J trimming: 4 bases; junction bases outside the gene matches: 6. The germline CDR1 and CDR2 sequences are SGHNT and YYREEE (reference sequence). The CDR3 coding sequence is TGTGCCAGCAGCAGAGGACAGGGAACAGAGACCCAGTACTTC. Protein sequence: CASSRGQGTETQYF.

There are many counts of this clonotype. The chain uses TRBV25-1 and TRBJ2-1, with 9 bases aligning to TRBD2. This CDR3 region has 16 residues. Germline V gene data show CDR1 as MGHDK and CDR2 as SYGVNS. Unmatched junction bases numbered 8, after V lost 2 bases and J lost 6 bases. The CDR3 DNA is TGTGCCAGCAGTGAAACGGCGGGGGGGTATGGCAATGAGCAGTTCTTC. Encoded protein: CASSETAGGYGNEQFF.

This clonotype occurred many times. The chain is built from TRBV5-1 and TRBJ2-3; D gene unclear. Germline V lookup: CDR1 SGHRS, CDR2 YFSETQ. CDR3 length: 16 amino acids. Trimming removed 2 bases from V and 4 bases from J, with 17 bases in between. The CDR3 spells CASSFAGGWSSDTQYF. Written as DNA, the CDR3 is TGCGCCAGCAGCTTCGCTGGCGGATGGTCTTCAGATACGCAGTATTTT.

As regards this clonotype: One junction end disagrees with the germline gene, perhaps due to a read error. The chain carries TRBV9 and TRBJ2-3; 10 bases fit TRBD2. The length of the CDR3 is 20 residues. The germline V gene encodes CDR1 SGDLS and CDR2 YYNGEE. The CDR3 sequence: CAGSVGSFPASGGPTDTKYF. The CDR3 DNA reads TGTGCCGGCAGCGTAGGATCGTTCCCTGCTAGCGGGGGTCCCACAGATACGAAGTATTTT.

This clonotype has ten or more counts. Here the CDR3 reads CASSEIGSGRFF. DNA for the CDR3: TGTGCCAGCAGTGAAATCGGTTCCGGGAGGTTTTTT. The V gene is TRBV6-1, the J gene TRBJ1-4; D is uncertain. Germline loops: CDR1 MNHNS, CDR2 SASEGT. Trimming took 2 bases from V and 16 from J, leaving 14 bases between them. The CDR3 spans 12 residues.

About this clonotype: This may arise from a read error, as a much more abundant clone is one base away. The conserved final phenylalanine or tryptophan is absent from the CDR3, which likely points to a read error. The chain uses TRBV2 and TRBJ1-1; no clear D gene. The V end lost 7 bases, the J end lost 1 base, and 10 bases lay between the germline ends. The CDR3 totals 13 residues. Germline V lookup: CDR1 SNHLY, CDR2 FYNNEI. CDR3 sequence reads: CASNSHRNTEAFS. The CDR3 DNA reads as TGTGCCAGCAATAGTCACCGGAACACTGAAGCTTTCTCT.